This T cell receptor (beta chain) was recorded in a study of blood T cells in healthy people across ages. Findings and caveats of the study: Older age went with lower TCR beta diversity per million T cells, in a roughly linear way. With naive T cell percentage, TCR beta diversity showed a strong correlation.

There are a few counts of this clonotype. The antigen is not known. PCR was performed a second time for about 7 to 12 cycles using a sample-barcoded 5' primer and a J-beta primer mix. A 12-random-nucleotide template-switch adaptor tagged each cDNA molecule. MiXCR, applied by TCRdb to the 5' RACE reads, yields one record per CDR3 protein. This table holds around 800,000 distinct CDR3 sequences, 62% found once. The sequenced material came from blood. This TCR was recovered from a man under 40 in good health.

CDR3 sequence (DNA): TGTGCCAGCAGCCAAGAGAGGGGGGGGGGCACAGATACGCAGTATTTT. It codes for CASSQERGGGTDTQYF. The chain recombines TRBV4-2 with TRBJ2-3; D is perhaps TRBD2 (7 bases). The CDR3 runs 16 residues. The V end was cut by 0 bases, the J end by 1 base, with 11 bases between. Germline V gene data show CDR1 as LGHNA and CDR2 as YNFKEQ.